The sequence of this T cell receptor beta chain was determined in a study of blood T cell repertoires in COVID-19. Background on the study: T cells, B-cell-depleted T cells, or PBMCs provided the cDNA or gDNA that served as material.

CDR3 size: 11 residues. Germline CDR1 reads KGHDR; CDR2 reads SFDVKD. V was pared by 0 bases and J by 15 bases, with 8 bases between. Methods used by the authors: Estimation of nucleated cell counts was performed using reference gene primer amplification. Sequencing was performed with immunoSEQ multiplex PCR; in TCRdb, only in-frame clones are kept and a portion is missing. That table gives V, J and clone size, and the DNA gave D and trimming. The table records some 180,000 clones, 88% of them present only once. The Seattle patients joined while their infection was active and were tracked longitudinally afterward.

The rearrangement links TRBV24-1 to TRBJ2-1; TRBD1 might be the D (5 bases). This clonotype was obtained from a man in his fifties with COVID-19, enrolled during active disease. The sample consisted of peripheral blood. DNA for the CDR3: TGTGCCACCAGTGATTTGAGCAGGGCGTTCTTC. This gives the protein CATSDLSRAFF.